The TCR beta chain described here comes from a study of blood T cell repertoires in COVID-19. The wider study: The study drew acute and convalescent COVID-19 samples from the United States, Italy and Spain.

Germline loops: CDR1 LGHNT, CDR2 FRNRAP. This CDR3 comprises 15 residues. Trimming took 0 bases from V and 4 from J; bases not matched to a gene: 6. It was during active infection that Seattle patients were enrolled and then longitudinally followed. Authors' processing steps: It was from reference gene primer amplification that nucleated cell counts were estimated. Produced via immunoSEQ multiplex PCR; TCRdb's table is partial and in-frame only. The V and J calls and clone size were taken over from that table, and D and trimming were inferred from the DNA. The data show about 100,000 clones, about nine tenths seen once.

The V gene is TRBV12-5, the J gene TRBJ2-7; 7 nucleotides line up with TRBD1. Sequencing was performed on peripheral blood. This sequence was found in a woman aged 50 to 65 with COVID-19, enrolled during active disease. CDR3 residues: CASGLVTTGEYEQYF. CDR3 in DNA: TGTGCTAGTGGTTTGGTAACCACAGGGGAATACGAGCAGTACTTC. The full variable domain, its missing parts supplied by reference TRBV12-5 and TRBJ2-7, is DARVTQTPRHKVTEMGQEVTMRCQPILGHNTVFWYRQTMMQGLELLAYFRNRAPLDDSGMPKDRFSAEMPDATLATLKIQPSEPRDSAVYFCASGLVTTGEYEQYFGPGTRLTVT.